This T cell receptor beta chain was obtained from a study of post-analysis software for immune sequencing data. Study-level background: Relapsing-remitting, secondary progressive and progressive-relapsing courses of multiple sclerosis were included. Findings and caveats of the study: F measure showed strong co-clustering of same-batch samples. Among several TRBV segments more frequent in patients than controls were TRBV5-6, TRBV5-1 and TRBV20-1.

Unique molecular identifiers had been added to the TCR beta cDNA libraries. Once roughly 0.85 to 11 million T cells were used, some 500,000 cDNA molecules resulted. Each CDR3 protein is one row after TCRdb ran MiXCR on the PCR reads. This table holds 400,000 to 500,000 distinct CDR3 sequences, approximately 37% found once. Germline V gene sequence: CDR1 SGHAT, CDR2 FQNNGV. Trimming took 4 bases from V and 5 from J; bases not matched to a gene: 11. This CDR3 spans 16 amino acids. On this clonotype itself: As yet, its antigen is unknown.

The TCR was taken from a girl aged 2 to 9 with multiple sclerosis. The chain has TRBV11-2 and TRBJ2-1; TRBD1 aligns across 7 bases. Material: blood. This chain's CDR3 is CASSSGTDLINNEQFF. The CDR3 region has the DNA TGTGCCAGCAGCTCCGGGACAGACCTTATCAACAATGAGCAGTTCTTC.